A single sample gave rise to the 27 T cell receptor beta chains below, sequenced in a study of Ad26.COV2.S vaccination and SARS-CoV-2 variants. Treatment specified: around 19 received Ad26.COV2.S at low or high dose, single or two shots; roughly five received placebo; per-sample allocation not given. Sampling occurred on day 63 after the first vaccine or placebo injection. Data came from immunoSEQ multiplex PCR; TCRdb stores just in-frame clones and leaves some out. Of about 430,000 clones in the sample, approximately 92% are singletons; the top ten hold 10% to 15%. Sample: peripheral blood, taken in a trial of Ad26.COV2.S vaccine versus placebo. The receptors were sampled from a person between 18 and 59 years old who received the Ad26.COV2.S COVID-19 vaccine or a placebo.

V usage is TRBV12-3 or TRBV12-4 and J usage is TRBJ1-2; 10 nucleotides agree with TRBD1. The junction had 7 bases not matched to a gene; V was cut back by 10 bases and J by 5 bases. The CDR3 is 13 amino acids. CDR3 sequence (DNA): TGTGCCACCACAGGACAGGGGGTATATGGCTACACCTTC. This sequence encodes CATTGQGVYGYTF.

V and J are TRBV19 and TRBJ2-7; the match to TRBD2 covers 12 bases. In germline, CDR1 is LNHDA, CDR2 SQIVND (reference sequence). V lost 5 bases, J lost 3 bases, and 8 bases stayed unmatched. CDR3 size: 16 residues. The CDR3 DNA reads as TGTGCCAGTAGTGTACGACTAGCGGGAGAAAACTACGAGCAGTACTTC. Its protein is CASSVRLAGENYEQYF.

This clone was seen only once. This chain's CDR3 is CASSVLDLGDEQFF. The CDR3 DNA follows: TGTGCCAGCAGTGTCCTGGATTTAGGAGATGAGCAGTTCTTC. The rearrangement links TRBV2 to TRBJ2-1; D unresolved. The V and J ends lost 4 bases and 8 bases respectively, with 15 bases between them. The CDR3 is 14 residues long. Germline V gene sequence: CDR1 SNHLY, CDR2 FYNNEI.

The J gene is TRBJ1-4, the V gene TRBV10-3, with D tentatively TRBD1 (5 bases). The CDR3 covers 15 residues. Germline-derived CDR1 and CDR2 are ENHRY and SYGVKD. Trimming took off 0 bases at V and 4 bases at J, with 9 bases between the two ends. This CDR3 is CAISESLQGNEKLFF. CDR3 coding DNA: TGTGCCATCAGTGAGTCGTTGCAGGGTAATGAAAAACTGTTTTTT.

This chain links TRBV11-2 with TRBJ2-7; possibly TRBD1 for D (6 bases). The CDR3 is 14 residues long. The V gene's germline CDR1 is SGHAT and CDR2 FQNNGV. V was trimmed by 5 bases and J by 0 bases, leaving 11 bases between them. CDR3 sequence: CASSTMGHSYEQYF. CDR3 in DNA: TGTGCCAGCAGCACCATGGGACACTCCTACGAGCAGTACTTC.

The chain combines TRBV6-1 with TRBJ2-2; TRBD2 is a possible D gene (5 bases). This CDR3 contains 18 residues. Trimming took 1 base from V and 1 from J, leaving 16 bases between them. Germline CDR1 reads MNHNS; CDR2 reads SASEGT. CDR3 sequence: CASSEGLLAGVNTGELFF. In nucleotides, the CDR3 is TGTGCCAGCAGTGAAGGTCTATTGGCGGGTGTGAACACCGGGGAGCTGTTTTTT.

The chain recombines TRBV6-2 or TRBV6-3 with TRBJ2-5, with no clear D. From germline, CDR1 is MNHEY and CDR2 SVGEGT. V was shortened by 4 bases and J by 4 bases, with 7 bases between the two germline ends. This CDR3 contains 12 residues. The CDR3 DNA follows: TGTGCCAGCAGTTCAGAAGGAGAGACCCAGTACTTC. This sequence encodes CASSSEGETQYF.

This CDR3 is CASSFPYQGVVEQYF. The CDR3 DNA reads TGTGCCAGCAGCTTCCCCTATCAGGGGGTGGTTGAGCAGTACTTC. The chain carries TRBV11-2 and TRBJ2-7, with 7 nucleotides matching TRBD1. Unmatched junction bases numbered 12, after V lost 3 bases and J lost 7 bases. The CDR3 is made up of 15 amino acids. Germline CDR1 is SGHAT and CDR2 is FQNNGV.

The chain uses TRBV5-1 and TRBJ2-2; D is possibly TRBD1 (6 bases). The CDR3 consists of 16 residues. CDR1 is SGHRS and CDR2 is YFSETQ in the germline V gene. V lost 2 bases and J 3 bases, leaving 14 bases between the germline ends. Written as DNA, the CDR3 is TGCGCCAGCAGCTTAATGGGACAAATCGACACCGGGGAGCTGTTTTTT. Protein: CASSLMGQIDTGELFF.

Only one count was recorded for this clone. The rearrangement uses TRBV7-3 and TRBJ2-1, with 7 nucleotides matching TRBD2. Germline V gene data show CDR1 as SGHTA and CDR2 as FQGTGA. The CDR3 consists of 15 residues. V lost 3 bases to trimming and J lost 4 bases; unmatched junction nucleotides: 6. As DNA, the CDR3 is TGTGCCAGCAGCTTCGGCCTAGCGGAGTACAATGAGCAGTTCTTC. It encodes CASSFGLAEYNEQFF.

J is TRBJ2-2 and V is TRBV15; D might be TRBD1 (6 bases). V lost 3 bases, J lost 3 bases, and 14 bases lay in between. Germline values: CDR1 LNHNV, CDR2 YYDKDF (reference sequence). The CDR3 is 16 residues long. The CDR3 DNA sequence: TGTGCCACCAGCAGCCAAAGGGGGAGAGACACCGGGGAGCTGTTTTTT. This sequence encodes CATSSQRGRDTGELFF.

The rearrangement uses TRBV19 and TRBJ2-2; 7 nucleotides align to TRBD1. The ends lost 5 bases at V and 2 bases at J; junction bases unmatched: 5. Germline loops: CDR1 LNHDA, CDR2 SQIVND (reference sequence). CDR3 size: 15 residues. CDR3 residues: CASSYTGVNTGELFF. The CDR3, as DNA: TGTGCCAGTAGTTACACAGGGGTAAACACCGGGGAGCTGTTTTTT. Using reference TRBV19 and TRBJ2-2 for the parts outside the CDR3, the full variable domain is DGGITQSPKYLFRKEGQNVTLSCEQNLNHDAMYWYRQDPGQGLRLIYYSQIVNDFQKGDIAEGYSVSREKKESFPLTVTSAQKNPTAFYLCASSYTGVNTGELFFGEGSRLTVL.

This clone was detected only a few times. V and J are TRBV9 and TRBJ2-1, with 15 positions matching TRBD2. The germline gives CDR1 SGDLS, CDR2 YYNGEE. The CDR3 has 16 residues. The ends lost 2 bases at V and 7 bases at J; junction bases unmatched: 4. In DNA form, the CDR3 reads TGTGCCAGCAGCGTTGGACTAGCGGGAGGGCCTAATGAGCAGTTCTTC. Translating it yields CASSVGLAGGPNEQFF.

This clone was recorded only once. The V call is TRBV4-1, the J call TRBJ2-2; 9 nucleotides match TRBD2. There are 18 residues in the CDR3. Trimming removed 2 bases from V and 3 bases from J; junction bases left unmatched: 10. CDR1 is MGHRA and CDR2 is YSYEKL in the germline V gene. For the CDR3, the DNA is TGCGCCAGCAGCCAAACTAGCGGGCTTGGGATCTACACCGGGGAGCTGTTTTTT. Amino acid sequence: CASSQTSGLGIYTGELFF.

The rearrangement links TRBV25-1 to TRBJ2-5; D is unclear. Trimming cost V 3 bases and J 2 bases, with 13 bases left between them. The CDR3 contains 15 residues. Germline V gene data show CDR1 as MGHDK and CDR2 as SYGVNS. This chain's CDR3 is CASSDWTLAQETQYF. The CDR3 DNA follows: TGTGCCAGCAGTGATTGGACGTTAGCTCAAGAGACCCAGTACTTC.

The chain links TRBV28 to TRBJ1-5; tentatively, D is TRBD1 (5 bases). The CDR3 extends over 14 amino acids. Germline loops: CDR1 MDHEN, CDR2 SYDVKM. V shed 10 bases and J shed 0 bases, with 13 bases lying between them. The CDR3 nucleotides read TGTGCCACCGACGGGGACGGTAGCAATCAGCCCCAGCATTTT. Amino acids: CATDGDGSNQPQHF.

The V gene is TRBV23-1, the J gene TRBJ2-1; D perhaps matches TRBD2 (5 bases). TRBV23-1 is recorded as an ORF, its role being uncertain. The CDR3 has 16 residues. Trimming stripped 0 bases from V and 5 bases from J, with 14 bases between. The CDR3 reads CASSQSGVVANNEQFF. In DNA, the CDR3 is TGCGCCAGCAGTCAATCGGGAGTAGTCGCTAACAATGAGCAGTTCTTC.

The CDR3 protein is CASNRQGGETQYF. The CDR3 region has the DNA TGTGCCAGCAACCGACAGGGTGGCGAGACCCAGTACTTC. This chain connects TRBV6-5 to TRBJ2-5; 7 nucleotides agree with TRBD1. Germline values: CDR1 MNHEY, CDR2 SVGAGI. V gave up 7 bases and J gave up 5 bases; unmatched junction bases: 7. The CDR3 covers 13 residues.

J is TRBJ2-3 and V is TRBV10-3; D remains ambiguous. CDR3 size: 15 residues. V lost 6 bases and J 0 bases, leaving 13 bases between the germline ends. Germline CDR1 and CDR2: ENHRY and SYGVKD. CDR3 amino acids: CAISGPIGSTDTQYF. Here the CDR3 DNA reads TGTGCCATCAGCGGACCCATTGGGAGCACAGATACGCAGTATTTT.

This chain links TRBV7-2 with TRBJ1-6, with a weak D call TRBD1 (6 bases). Trimming took off 1 base at V and 6 bases at J, with 13 bases between the two ends. In germline, CDR1 is SGHTA, CDR2 FQGNSA. There are 16 residues in the CDR3. CDR3 sequence: CASSLVSRGGNSPLHF. The CDR3 coding sequence is TGTGCCAGCAGCTTAGTTAGCAGGGGTGGTAATTCACCCCTCCACTTT. The full variable domain, its missing parts supplied by reference TRBV7-2 and TRBJ1-6, is GAGVSQSPSNKVTEKGKDVELRCDPISGHTALYWYRQSLGQGLEFLIYFQGNSAPDKSGLPSDRFSAERTGGSVSTLTIQRTQQEDSAVYLCASSLVSRGGNSPLHFGNGTRLTVT.

The rearrangement links TRBV7-9 to TRBJ2-7; 9 positions match TRBD1. Germline CDR1 reads SEHNR; CDR2 reads FQNEAQ (reference sequence). V gave up 5 bases and J gave up 4 bases; unmatched junction bases: 6. The CDR3 consists of 14 residues. The CDR3 is CASSPGTGRYEQYF. CDR3 in DNA: TGTGCCAGCAGCCCTGGGACAGGGAGATACGAGCAGTACTTC.

The chain uses TRBV5-1 and TRBJ2-3; TRBD2 matches at 9 bases. Germline V gives CDR1 SGHRS, CDR2 YFSETQ. This CDR3 contains 14 residues. J gave up 4 bases and V 4 bases, and 4 bases lay outside the gene matches. The CDR3 region is CASSISGSADTQYF. CDR3 in DNA: TGCGCCAGCAGCATTAGCGGGAGCGCAGATACGCAGTATTTT.

V gene TRBV27 combines with J gene TRBJ2-3; 11 nucleotides agree with TRBD2. The germline CDR1 and CDR2 sequences are MNHEY and SMNVEV (reference sequence). With V trimmed by 5 bases and J by 0 bases, 4 bases remained unmatched. CDR3 size: 16 residues. This CDR3 reads CASSPGTSGSTDTQYF. The CDR3 coding sequence is TGTGCCAGCAGTCCCGGGACTAGCGGCAGCACAGATACGCAGTATTTT.

The CDR3, as DNA: TGCAGTGCTAGTAGACAGGGGGTGTTATACGAGCAGTACTTC. Translating it yields CSASRQGVLYEQYF. The gene calls are TRBV20-1 and TRBJ2-7; TRBD1 aligns across 9 bases. Germline assignment: CDR1 DFQATT and CDR2 SNEGSKA (reference sequence). The CDR3 is 14 residues long. The V segment lost 3 bases and the J segment 4 bases; nucleotides outside the gene matches: 7.

The chain carries TRBV20-1 and TRBJ2-7, with a tentative D call TRBD2 (5 bases). V lost 3 bases and J lost 2, with 8 bases in between. The CDR3 runs 12 residues. The germline V gene has CDR1 DFQATT and CDR2 SNEGSKA (reference sequence). CDR3 in DNA: TGCAGTGCTAGTGCCGGGGCCTACGAGCAGTACTTC. This codes for CSASAGAYEQYF.

V and J are TRBV19 and TRBJ2-6, with TRBD1 matching over 8 bases. The germline CDR1 and CDR2 sequences are LNHDA and SQIVND (reference sequence). With 10 bases clipped from V and 0 bases from J, the junction kept 5 bases outside the gene matches. The CDR3 is 15 amino acids. The CDR3 DNA sequence: TGTGCCACCCTGGACAGGGCCTCTGGGGCCAACGTCCTGACTTTC. Its protein is CATLDRASGANVLTF.

J is TRBJ1-3 and V is TRBV18; a possible D gene is TRBD1 (6 bases). This CDR3 contains 12 residues. The V end lost 3 bases, the J end lost 8 bases, and 8 bases lay between the germline ends. Germline V gene data show CDR1 as KGHSH and CDR2 as LQKENI. Here the CDR3 DNA reads TGTGCCAGCTCACCGACAGGTGACACCATATATTTT. This gives the protein CASSPTGDTIYF.